The source of this TCR beta chain is a study of shared clonotypes between healthy human individuals. General study results and limits: Roughly 4.7% was the fraction of naive CD4 clonotypes found shared across several donors. As a rule, naive subsets had a larger estimated richness than memory subsets.

In regard to this clone: Its target is not known.

As originally analysed: Without quality scores, immunoSEQ junctional reads could not be filtered like full-length reads. The data were produced by immunoSEQ multiplex PCR, yet TCRdb's version contains in-frame clones alone and is incomplete. V and J calls and clone size are as listed in that table; D and trimming were resolved from the DNA. The table records about 1.5 million clones, over 95% of them present only once. Trimming cost V 0 bases and J 0 bases; bases outside gene matches: 11. The CDR3 consists of 18 residues. CDR1 and CDR2 from the germline V gene are SGHRS and YFSETQ. The investigators split CD4+ cells into a CD45RA+ naive subset and a CD45RA-negative memory subset.

The receptor's source is a man aged 25 to 40 in good health. The rearrangement links TRBV5-1 to TRBJ2-7, with 8 bases fitting TRBD2. Input material: naive CD4+ T cells sorted from blood. Sample subset: CD45RA+ positively selected. The DNA for the CDR3 is TGCGCCAGCAGCTTGGGTCTCACTAGCGGACCGAGCTCCTACGAGCAGTACTTC. Translated, it gives CASSLGLTSGPSSYEQYF.